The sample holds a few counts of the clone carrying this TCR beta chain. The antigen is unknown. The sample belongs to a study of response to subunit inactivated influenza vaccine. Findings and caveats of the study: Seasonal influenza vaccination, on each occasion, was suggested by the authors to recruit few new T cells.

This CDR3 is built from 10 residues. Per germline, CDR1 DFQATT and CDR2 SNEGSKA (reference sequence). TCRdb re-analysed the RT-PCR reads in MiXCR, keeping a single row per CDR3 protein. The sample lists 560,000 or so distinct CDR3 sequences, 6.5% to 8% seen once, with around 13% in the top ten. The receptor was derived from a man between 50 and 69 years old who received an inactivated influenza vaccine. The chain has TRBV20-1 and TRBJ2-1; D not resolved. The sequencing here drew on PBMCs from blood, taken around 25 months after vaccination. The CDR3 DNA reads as TGCAAGGTCGCTCACAATGAGCAGTTCTTC. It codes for CKVAHNEQFF.